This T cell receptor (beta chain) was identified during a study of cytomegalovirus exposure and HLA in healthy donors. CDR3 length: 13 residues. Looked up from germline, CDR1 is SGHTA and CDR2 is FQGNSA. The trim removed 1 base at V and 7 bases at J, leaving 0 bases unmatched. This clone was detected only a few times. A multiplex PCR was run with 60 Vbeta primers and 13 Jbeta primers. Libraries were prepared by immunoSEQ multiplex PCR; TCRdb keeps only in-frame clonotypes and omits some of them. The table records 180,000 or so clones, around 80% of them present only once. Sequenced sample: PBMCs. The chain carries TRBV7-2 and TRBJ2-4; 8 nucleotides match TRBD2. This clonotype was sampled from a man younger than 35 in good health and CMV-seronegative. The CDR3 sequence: CASSLERENIQYF. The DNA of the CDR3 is TGTGCCAGCAGCTTAGAGCGGGAGAACATTCAGTACTTC. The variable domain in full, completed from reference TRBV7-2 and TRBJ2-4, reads GAGVSQSPSNKVTEKGKDVELRCDPISGHTALYWYRQSLGQGLEFLIYFQGNSAPDKSGLPSDRFSAERTGGSVSTLTIQRTQQEDSAVYLCASSLERENIQYFGAGTRLSVL.